Listed here is a single TCR beta chain. The antigen is not known. Amplification used 60 Vbeta primers and 13 Jbeta primers. Sequencing was performed with immunoSEQ multiplex PCR; in TCRdb, only in-frame clones are kept and a portion is missing. The sample holds 200,000 to 250,000 clones. The sample belongs to a study of cytomegalovirus exposure and HLA in healthy donors. On the study more broadly: Earlier, some 170 million T cells were analyzed, and more than 100 million unique TCR beta sequences were found among them.

The study's findings and limits: There were several of the most significant clusters that appeared linked to common viral pathogens in a later analysis.

The CDR3 is made up of 14 amino acids. V was clipped by 10 bases and J by 2 bases, with 18 bases between them. Germline-derived CDR1 and CDR2 are LNHDA and SQIVND (reference sequence). Sequencing was performed on PBMCs. This chain joins TRBV19 and TRBJ2-7; D perhaps matches TRBD2 (6 bases). This clonotype was sampled from a young woman in good health and CMV-seropositive. DNA of the CDR3: TGTGCCACTTCGGGGGAGGCAAGAGCCTACGAGCAGTACTTC. Protein: CATSGEARAYEQYF.